Detailed here is one T cell receptor (beta chain). The target antigen is unknown. The data are from a study of T cells in Graves' hyperthyroidism and ophthalmopathy. Study-level information: Once the initial diagnosis was made, peripheral blood was obtained before any treatment.

This CDR3 spans 13 amino acids. The germline gives CDR1 MNHEY, CDR2 SVGAGI. The J segment lost 8 bases and the V segment lost 7 bases, leaving 10 bases of the junction unmatched. The source material, RNA transcripts, was used to amplify TCR beta CDR3 regions. When the TCR CDR3 underwent first-round RT-PCR, the HTBI primer set was used. TCRdb passed the multiplex PCR reads through MiXCR, listing each CDR3 protein once. The profile shows 800,000 or so distinct CDR3 sequences, more than 30% of them singletons. Study-wide results and caveats: Ophthalmopathy was distinguished from stable hyperthyroidism by 13 V-J signatures.

Sequenced material: blood. This chain uses TRBV6-5 with TRBJ1-2; 7 positions agree with TRBD1. The sequence came from a man between 18 and 29 years old with Graves' hyperthyroidism. CDR3 amino acids: CASTFTGVDGYTF. CDR3 bases: TGTGCCAGCACCTTTACAGGGGTAGACGGCTACACCTTC.